The next 9 T cell receptor beta chains were all read from a single sample in a study of T cell clones after liver transplantation. TCRdb's copy holds only in-frame clones and misses some; the assay was immunoSEQ multiplex PCR. The data contain nearly 55,000 clones, approximately 84% of them seen just once; the ten biggest clones take up about 8.9%. Sequenced here: CD4+ T cells from blood, sampled before liver transplant. These receptors were obtained from a human donor who received a liver transplant.

J is TRBJ1-2 and V is TRBV5-1, with D hard to call. The CDR3 sequence is 11 residues long. V was clipped by 0 bases and J by 5 bases, with 2 bases between them. The V gene's germline CDR1 is SGHRS and CDR2 YFSETQ. CDR3 in DNA: TGCGCCAGCAGCTTGGGGTATGGCTACACCTTC. Translated, it gives CASSLGYGYTF.

V usage is TRBV29-1 and J usage is TRBJ2-3; D is perhaps TRBD1 (6 bases). This CDR3 is built from 13 residues. Germline V lookup: CDR1 SQVTM, CDR2 ANQGSEA. Deletions cut 8 bases from V and 0 bases from J, with 12 bases between. The CDR3 reads CSSRTVSTDTQYF. CDR3 nucleotides: TGCAGCTCACGGACAGTCAGCACAGATACGCAGTATTTT.

The chain is built from TRBV4-3 and TRBJ1-4, with TRBD1 as a possible D gene (6 bases). Looked up from germline, CDR1 is LGHNA and CDR2 is YSLEER. V lost 0 bases and J 8 bases, leaving 10 bases between the germline ends. This CDR3 region has 14 residues. The CDR3 loop reads CASSQDNRAEKLFF. CDR3 sequence (DNA): TGCGCCAGCAGCCAAGATAACAGGGCCGAAAAACTGTTTTTT.

CDR3 DNA: TGTGCCAGCACCAACCAGATACGGGGGTCGAACACCGGGGAGCTGTTTTTT. Its protein is CASTNQIRGSNTGELFF. This sequence joins TRBV13 and TRBJ2-2; possibly TRBD2 for D (6 bases). Germline V gene lookup returns CDR1 PRHDT and CDR2 FYEKMQ (reference sequence). CDR3 length equals 17 residues. Trimming removed 7 bases from V and 0 bases from J, with 18 bases in between.

The CDR3 reads CASSQPGNTQYF. Written as DNA, the CDR3 is TGTGCCAGCTCTCAACCCGGGAATACGCAGTATTTT. This chain connects TRBV16 to TRBJ2-3; perhaps TRBD2 as D (5 bases). The CDR3 is 12 residues long. Germline V lookup: CDR1 KGHSY, CDR2 FQNENV. With 8 bases removed from V and 7 bases from J, the gap between germline ends came to 13 bases.

V and J are TRBV19 and TRBJ1-1; D gene unclear. With 7 bases removed from V and 1 base from J, the gap between germline ends came to 7 bases. Germline CDR1 reads LNHDA; CDR2 reads SQIVND (reference sequence). This CDR3 is built from 12 residues. The CDR3 loop is CASTRENTEAFF. CDR3 in DNA: TGTGCCAGTACACGAGAGAACACTGAAGCTTTCTTT.

The chain joins TRBV14 to TRBJ2-5; D unresolved. This CDR3 is 16 amino acids long. The germline V and J ends were trimmed by 0 bases and 4 bases, with 15 bases remaining between them. Germline values: CDR1 SGHDN, CDR2 FVKESK. The CDR3 DNA is TGTGCCAGCAGCCAAGATCTTTTCGGGTCGTCAGAGACCCAGTACTTC. Its translation: CASSQDLFGSSETQYF.

The rearrangement joins TRBV7-3 to TRBJ1-1; tentatively, D is TRBD1 (5 bases). CDR1 and CDR2 from the germline V gene are SGHTA and FQGTGA. V was pared by 4 bases and J by 4 bases, with 13 bases between. The CDR3 covers 14 residues. The CDR3 here is CASSSYGASTEAFF. In DNA, the CDR3 is TGTGCCAGCAGCTCATACGGGGCCTCCACTGAAGCTTTCTTT. The full variable domain, with the rest looked up from reference TRBV7-3 and TRBJ1-1, is GAGVSQTPSNKVTEKGKYVELRCDPISGHTALYWYRQSLGQGPEFLIYFQGTGAADDSGLPNDRFFAVRPEGSVSTLKIQRTERGDSAVYLCASSSYGASTEAFFGQGTRLTVV.

The rearrangement uses TRBV10-3 and TRBJ2-5, with 9 bases matching TRBD1. Germline lookup yields CDR1 ENHRY and CDR2 SYGVKD. This CDR3 is 13 amino acids long. V dropped 7 bases and J dropped 3; count of bases not matched to a gene: 3. In DNA form, the CDR3 reads TGTGCCATCACCCGGGACAGGGAAGAGACCCAGTACTTC. Its protein product is CAITRDREETQYF.